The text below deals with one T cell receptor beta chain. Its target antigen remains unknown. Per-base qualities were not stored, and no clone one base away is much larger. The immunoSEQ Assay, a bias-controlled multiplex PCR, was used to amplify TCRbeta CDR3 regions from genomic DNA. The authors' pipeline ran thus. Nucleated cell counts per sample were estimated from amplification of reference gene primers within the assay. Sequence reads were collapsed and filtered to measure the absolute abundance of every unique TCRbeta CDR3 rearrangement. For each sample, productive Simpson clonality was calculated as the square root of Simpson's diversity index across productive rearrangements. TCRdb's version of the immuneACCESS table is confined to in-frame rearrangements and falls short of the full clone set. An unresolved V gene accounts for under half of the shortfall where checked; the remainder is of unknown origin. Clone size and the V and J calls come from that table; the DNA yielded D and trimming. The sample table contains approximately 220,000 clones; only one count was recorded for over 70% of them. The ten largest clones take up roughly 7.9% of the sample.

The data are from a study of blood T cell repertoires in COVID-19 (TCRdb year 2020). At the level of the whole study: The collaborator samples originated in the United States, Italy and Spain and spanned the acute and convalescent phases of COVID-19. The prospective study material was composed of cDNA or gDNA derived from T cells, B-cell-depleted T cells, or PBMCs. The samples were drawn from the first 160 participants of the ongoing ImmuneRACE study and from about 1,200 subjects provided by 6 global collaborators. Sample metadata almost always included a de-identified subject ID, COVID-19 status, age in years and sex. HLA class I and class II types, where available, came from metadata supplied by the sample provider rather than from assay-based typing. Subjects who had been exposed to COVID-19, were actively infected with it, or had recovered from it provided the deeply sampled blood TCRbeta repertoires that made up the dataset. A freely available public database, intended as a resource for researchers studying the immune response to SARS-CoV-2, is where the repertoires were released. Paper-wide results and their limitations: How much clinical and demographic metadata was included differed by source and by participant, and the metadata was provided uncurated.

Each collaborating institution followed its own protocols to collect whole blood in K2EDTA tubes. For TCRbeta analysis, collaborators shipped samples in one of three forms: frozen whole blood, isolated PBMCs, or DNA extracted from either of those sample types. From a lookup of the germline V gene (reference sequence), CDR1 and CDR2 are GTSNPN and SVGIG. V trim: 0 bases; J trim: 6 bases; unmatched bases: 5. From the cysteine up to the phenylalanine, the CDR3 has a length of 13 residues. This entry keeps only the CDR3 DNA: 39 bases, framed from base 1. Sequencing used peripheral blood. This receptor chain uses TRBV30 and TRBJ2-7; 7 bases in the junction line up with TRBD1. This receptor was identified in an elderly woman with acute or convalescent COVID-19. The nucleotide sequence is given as TGTGCCTGGAGTGTACAGGGGTTGGGCGAGCAGTACTTC. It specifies CAWSVQGLGEQYF.